These T cell receptor beta chains were read from a single sample in a study of blood T cell repertoires in COVID-19. Data came from immunoSEQ multiplex PCR; TCRdb stores just in-frame clones and leaves some out. Of roughly 160,000 clones listed, about 86% were seen once; the top ten hold 10%. The specimen was peripheral blood. The receptors were gathered from a woman between 65 and 79 years old with COVID-19, enrolled during active disease. CDR3s include the opening cysteine and the closing phenylalanine or tryptophan. The D gene is left open where the match is weak. Size is omitted from some rows. Given values are once, few, many or a class for expanded clones.

cdr3_aa | cdr3_nt | j_call | v_call | clone_size | d_call
CATSAPGGNIQYF | TGTGCCACCAGTGCGCCAGGGGGAAACATTCAGTACTTC | TRBJ2-4 | TRBV24-1 | . | TRBD1
CASSHKGEAFF | TGTGCCAGCAGCCATAAGGGGGAAGCTTTCTTT | TRBJ1-1 | TRBV3-1/TRBV3-2 | . | .
CASSLGRDREAFF | TGTGCCAGCAGCTTAGGCCGGGACAGGGAAGCTTTCTTT | TRBJ1-1 | TRBV7-8 | . | TRBD1
CASSQWNREGGRKLFF | TGTGCCAGCAGCCAATGGAACAGGGAGGGAGGGCGGAAACTGTTTTTT | TRBJ1-4 | TRBV3-1/TRBV3-2 | . | .
CSVAGTGGDEQYF | TGCAGCGTCGCCGGGACAGGGGGCGATGAGCAGTACTTC | TRBJ2-7 | TRBV29-1 | . | TRBD1
CATSSGDQPQHF | TGTGCCACGTCGTCGGGGGATCAGCCCCAGCATTTT | TRBJ1-5 | TRBV10-3 | . | .
CASSRTSGAYNEQFF | TGTGCCAGCAGTCGGACTAGCGGGGCTTACAATGAGCAGTTCTTC | TRBJ2-1 | TRBV6-2/TRBV6-3 | . | TRBD2
CASSEMGRNYGYTF | TGTGCCAGCAGTGAAATGGGCAGAAACTATGGCTACACCTTC | TRBJ1-2 | TRBV6-1 | . | .
CAIGTVSYEQYF | TGTGCCATTGGGACAGTCTCCTACGAGCAGTACTTC | TRBJ2-7 | TRBV10-3 | . | TRBD1
CASSRAISNEKLFF | TGTGCCAGCAGCCGAGCCATTTCTAATGAAAAACTGTTTTTT | TRBJ1-4 | TRBV7-8 | . | .
CASSTRTDTQYF | TGTGCCAGCAGCACTAGAACAGATACGCAGTATTTT | TRBJ2-3 | TRBV28 | . | .
CASSPVLSGANVLTF | TGTGCCAGCAGCCCCGTTCTCTCTGGGGCCAACGTCCTGACTTTC | TRBJ2-6 | TRBV7-3 | few | .
CASSLGFGDRGIYEQYF | TGTGCCAGCAGCTTAGGATTTGGGGACAGGGGGATCTACGAGCAGTACTTC | TRBJ2-7 | TRBV11-2 | . | TRBD1
CASNSGGSYGYTF | TGTGCCAGCAACTCAGGGGGTAGCTATGGCTACACCTTC | TRBJ1-2 | TRBV6-5 | many | TRBD1
CASSVANTGELFF | TGTGCCAGCAGCGTCGCGAACACCGGGGAGCTGTTTTTT | TRBJ2-2 | TRBV5-4 | . | .
CASSLGGRGYNQPQHF | TGTGCCAGCAGCTTAGGAGGGAGGGGGTACAATCAGCCCCAGCATTTT | TRBJ1-5 | TRBV7-2 | few | .
CASSITGTGFQPQHF | TGTGCCAGTAGTATAACCGGGACAGGCTTTCAGCCCCAGCATTTT | TRBJ1-5 | TRBV19 | . | TRBD1
CASSPRRGGGATDTQYF | TGTGCCAGTAGTCCCCGTCGTGGTGGTGGGGCCACAGATACGCAGTATTTT | TRBJ2-3 | TRBV19 | . | .
CASSSGGGARGSPLHF | TGCGCCAGCAGCTCCGGCGGGGGGGCTCGGGGTTCACCCCTCCACTTT | TRBJ1-6 | TRBV5-1 | . | .
CASSPDRGYNSPLHF | TGTGCCAGCTCACCCGACAGGGGCTATAATTCACCCCTCCACTTT | TRBJ1-6 | TRBV18 | . | TRBD1
CATGEGLGFYNEQFF | TGTGCCACTGGGGAGGGGCTGGGGTTCTACAATGAGCAGTTCTTC | TRBJ2-1 | TRBV10-3 | . | TRBD2
CASSLETGGYEQYF | TGTGCCAGCAGCCTCGAGACAGGGGGCTACGAGCAGTACTTC | TRBJ2-7 | TRBV5-4 | . | TRBD1
CASTLAGPYEQYF | TGTGCCAGCACCCTGGCGGGCCCCTACGAGCAGTACTTC | TRBJ2-7 | TRBV7-2 | . | .
CATTWGSGGTDTQYF | TGTGCCACCACTTGGGGTAGCGGGGGCACAGATACGCAGTATTTT | TRBJ2-3 | TRBV2 | . | TRBD2
CASSLGLGVALHEQYF | TGTGCCAGCAGCTTAGGCCTCGGGGTGGCCCTACACGAGCAGTACTTC | TRBJ2-7 | TRBV13 | . | .
CASSAGTSSYNEQFF | TGTGCCAGCAGCGCCGGGACTAGCTCCTACAATGAGCAGTTCTTC | TRBJ2-1 | TRBV7-3 | . | TRBD2
CASSSRDINADTQYF | TGTGCCAGCAGCTCCCGGGACATTAACGCAGATACGCAGTATTTT | TRBJ2-3 | TRBV7-9 | . | .
CATSVTGMTYNEQFF | TGTGCCACCAGCGTGACAGGGATGACCTACAATGAGCAGTTCTTC | TRBJ2-1 | TRBV24-1 | . | TRBD1
CASSLFGTSGGPGIDTQYF | TGCGCCAGCAGCTTGTTCGGGACTAGCGGGGGGCCGGGTATAGATACGCAGTATTTT | TRBJ2-3 | TRBV5-1 | . | TRBD2
CAISWGSQETQYF | TGTGCCATCTCCTGGGGCAGTCAAGAGACCCAGTACTTC | TRBJ2-5 | TRBV10-3 | . | .
CASSIGATGFQQPQHF | TGTGCCAGTAGTATAGGGGCGACAGGGTTTCAACAGCCCCAGCATTTT | TRBJ1-5 | TRBV19 | . | TRBD1
CASSQGEGGHHTF | TGTGCCAGCAGTCAAGGGGAGGGGGGCCATCACACCTTC | TRBJ1-2 | TRBV6-6 | . | .
CATSRVRDSGGTQYF | TGTGCCACCAGCAGAGTACGCGACTCAGGGGGGACCCAGTACTTC | TRBJ2-5 | TRBV15 | . | TRBD1
CASSLTSDRVGEQYF | TGCGCCAGCAGCTTGACCTCGGACAGGGTGGGCGAGCAGTACTTC | TRBJ2-7 | TRBV5-1 | . | TRBD1
CSGRGTEAFF | TGCAGCGGCAGGGGCACTGAAGCTTTCTTT | TRBJ1-1 | TRBV29-1 | once | .
CASASLFGGEETQYF | TGTGCCAGCGCCTCCCTGTTCGGGGGGGAGGAGACCCAGTACTTC | TRBJ2-5 | TRBV27 | . | TRBD2
CASNGQGASEAFF | TGTGCCAGCAATGGACAGGGGGCTTCTGAAGCTTTCTTT | TRBJ1-1 | TRBV2 | many | TRBD1
CASSILRGQSNQPQHF | TGTGCCAGTAGTATCCTACGCGGGCAAAGCAATCAGCCCCAGCATTTT | TRBJ1-5 | TRBV19 | . | .
CASSVGGTGIGYTEAFF | TGTGCCAGCAGCGTAGGGGGGACAGGGATAGGGTACACTGAAGCTTTCTTT | TRBJ1-1 | TRBV9 | once | TRBD1
CASSPDSFSGNTIYF | TGTGCCAGCAGCCCGGACAGCTTCTCTGGAAACACCATATATTTT | TRBJ1-3 | TRBV7-6 | . | .
CAISESMGGYEQYF | TGTGCCATCAGTGAGTCGATGGGAGGCTACGAGCAGTACTTC | TRBJ2-7 | TRBV10-3 | . | .
CASSPQASTDTQYF | TGTGCCAGTAGCCCTCAAGCGAGCACAGATACGCAGTATTTT | TRBJ2-3 | TRBV19 | . | .
CASSPQGEDTEAFF | TGCGCCAGCAGCCCCCAGGGGGAGGACACTGAAGCTTTCTTT | TRBJ1-1 | TRBV5-1 | . | TRBD1
CASSLGQGQYF | TGTGCCAGCAGTTTAGGGCAGGGGCAGTACTTC | TRBJ2-7 | TRBV28 | . | .
CATRTSEQETQYF | TGTGCCACCCGGACTAGCGAGCAAGAGACCCAGTACTTC | TRBJ2-5 | TRBV10-3 | few | TRBD2
CASSLDPLTDTQYF | TGCGCCAGCAGCTTGGATCCTCTCACAGATACGCAGTATTTT | TRBJ2-3 | TRBV5-1 | . | .
CASSLSATGGFQPQHF | TGTGCCAGCAGTTTATCAGCGACAGGGGGCTTTCAGCCCCAGCATTTT | TRBJ1-5 | TRBV28 | few | TRBD1
CASSLYGRGSNQPQHF | TGTGCCAGCAGTTTATACGGCAGGGGAAGCAATCAGCCCCAGCATTTT | TRBJ1-5 | TRBV28 | . | .
CASSPNRDRGFSGYGYTF | TGCGCCAGCAGCCCAAACCGGGACAGGGGATTTTCTGGTTATGGCTACACCTTC | TRBJ1-2 | TRBV5-1 | . | TRBD1
CASSLGGDSNQPQHF | TGCGCCAGCAGCTTGGGAGGAGATAGCAATCAGCCCCAGCATTTT | TRBJ1-5 | TRBV5-1 | . | .
CASSLGTVYEQYF | TGTGCCAGCAGTTTAGGAACAGTCTACGAGCAGTACTTC | TRBJ2-7 | TRBV12-3/TRBV12-4 | . | .